The clone carrying this T cell receptor (beta chain) was seen ten or more times. Its target is not known. This sample is drawn from a study of regulatory T cells in long-lasting Graves disease. General observations from the study: Persistent disease exhibited a predilection for TRBV28, TRBJ1-2 and TRBJ2-5. A limited number of samples was an acknowledged limitation.

Construction of TCR beta libraries relied on iRepertoire HTBI primers and on Arm-PCR targeting CDR3 regions. TCRdb ran MiXCR on the multiplex PCR reads and lists one entry per CDR3 protein. The sample includes about 240,000 distinct CDR3 sequences, around 20% of them seen just once. Noted time point: newly diagnosed GD, antithyroid drugs for less than 3 months. The authors made the TCR library using RNA they extracted from PBMCs. The source of the patients was an endocrinology department in Xi'an, China. The ends lost 7 bases at V and 6 bases at J; junction bases unmatched: 3. Germline CDR1 is SNHLY and CDR2 is FYNNEI. The CDR3 contains 14 residues.

V gene TRBV2 combines with J gene TRBJ1-6, with 10 nucleotides matching TRBD1. The source is a female donor with Graves disease. Specimen: peripheral blood mononuclear cells (PBMCs), collected at new diagnosis, from a patient treated with antithyroid drugs. The CDR3 coding sequence is TGTGCCAGCAACCGGGACAGGGGTAATTCACCCCTCCACTTT. This sequence encodes CASNRDRGNSPLHF.